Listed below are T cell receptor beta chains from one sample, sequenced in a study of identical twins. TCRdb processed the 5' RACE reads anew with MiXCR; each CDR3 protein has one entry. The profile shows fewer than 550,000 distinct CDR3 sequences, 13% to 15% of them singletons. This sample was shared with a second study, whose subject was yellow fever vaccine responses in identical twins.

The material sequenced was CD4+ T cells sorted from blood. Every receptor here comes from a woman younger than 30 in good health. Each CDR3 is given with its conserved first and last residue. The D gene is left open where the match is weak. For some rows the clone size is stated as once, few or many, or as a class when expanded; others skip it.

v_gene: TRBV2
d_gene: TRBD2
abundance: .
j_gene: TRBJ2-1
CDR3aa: CASSERLAGANEQFF
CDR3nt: TGTGCCAGCAGTGAAAGACTAGCGGGGGCAAATGAGCAGTTCTTC

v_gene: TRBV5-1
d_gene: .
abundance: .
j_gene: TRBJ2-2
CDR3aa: CASSLEGRPAGELFF
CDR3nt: TGCGCCAGCAGCTTGGAAGGAAGACCTGCCGGGGAGCTGTTTTTT

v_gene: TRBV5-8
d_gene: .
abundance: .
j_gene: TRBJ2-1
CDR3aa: CASSLAGGGGRNEQFF
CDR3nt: TGTGCCAGCAGCTTGGCCGGAGGTGGGGGGAGGAATGAGCAGTTCTTC

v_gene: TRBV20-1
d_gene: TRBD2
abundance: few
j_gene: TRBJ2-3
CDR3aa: CSASLGTSGLDTQYF
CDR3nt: TGCAGTGCTAGCTTGGGAACTAGCGGTTTAGATACGCAGTATTTT

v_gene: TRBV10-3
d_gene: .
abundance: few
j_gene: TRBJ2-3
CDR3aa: CAISTGGTQYF
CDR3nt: TGTGCCATCAGTACCGGGGGTACGCAGTATTTT

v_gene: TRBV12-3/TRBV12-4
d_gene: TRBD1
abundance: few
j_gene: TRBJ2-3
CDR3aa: CASSPTGTARTDTQYF
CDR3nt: TGTGCCAGCAGCCCCACCGGGACAGCACGCACAGATACGCAGTATTTT

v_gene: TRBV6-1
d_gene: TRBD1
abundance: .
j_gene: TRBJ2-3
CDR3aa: CASSGAPGQGDTDTQYF
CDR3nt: TGTGCCAGCAGTGGAGCTCCGGGACAGGGGGACACAGATACGCAGTATTTT

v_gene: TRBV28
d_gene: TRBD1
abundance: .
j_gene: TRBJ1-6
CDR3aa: CASRPGQGSSPLHF
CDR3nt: TGTGCCAGCAGACCGGGACAGGGCAGTTCACCCCTCCACTTT

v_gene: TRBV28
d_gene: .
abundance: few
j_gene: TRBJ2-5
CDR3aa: CASSLYKETQYF
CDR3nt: TGTGCCAGCAGTTTATATAAAGAGACCCAGTACTTC

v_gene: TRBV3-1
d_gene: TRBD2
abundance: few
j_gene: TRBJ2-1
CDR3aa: CASSPRLAQYNEQFF
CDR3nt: TGTGCCAGCAGCCCACGACTAGCCCAATACAATGAGCAGTTCTTC

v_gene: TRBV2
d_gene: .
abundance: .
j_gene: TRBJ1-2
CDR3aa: CASSELLGSGGYTF
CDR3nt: TGTGCCAGCAGTGAATTATTAGGGAGCGGGGGCTACACCTTC

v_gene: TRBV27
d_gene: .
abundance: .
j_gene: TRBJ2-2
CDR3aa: CASSWTGGQTGELFF
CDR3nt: TGTGCCAGCAGTTGGACGGGGGGACAAACCGGGGAGCTGTTTTTT

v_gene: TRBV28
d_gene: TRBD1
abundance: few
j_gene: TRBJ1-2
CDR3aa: CASSGPGQGAYGYTF
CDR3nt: TGTGCCAGCAGTGGCCCGGGACAGGGGGCCTATGGCTACACCTTC

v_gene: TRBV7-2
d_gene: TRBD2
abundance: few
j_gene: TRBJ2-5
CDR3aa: CASRSSSGGAPVTQYF
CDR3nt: TGTGCCAGCAGATCCTCTAGCGGGGGGGCGCCGGTAACCCAGTACTTC

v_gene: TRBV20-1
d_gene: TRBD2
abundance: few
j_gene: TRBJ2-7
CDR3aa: CSASGTSAYEQYF
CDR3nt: TGCAGTGCTAGCGGGACTAGCGCCTACGAGCAGTACTTC

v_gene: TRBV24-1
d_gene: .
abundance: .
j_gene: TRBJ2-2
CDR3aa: CATSDPVPNTGELFF
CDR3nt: TGTGCCACCAGTGACCCAGTCCCGAACACCGGGGAGCTGTTTTTT

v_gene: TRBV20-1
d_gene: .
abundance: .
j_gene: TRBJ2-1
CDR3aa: CSARRSSYNEQFF
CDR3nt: TGCAGTGCTAGGAGGAGCTCCTACAATGAGCAGTTCTTC

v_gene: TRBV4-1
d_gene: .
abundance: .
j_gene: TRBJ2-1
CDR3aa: CASSQEGLREQFF
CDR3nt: TGCGCCAGCAGCCAAGAGGGACTTAGGGAGCAGTTCTTC

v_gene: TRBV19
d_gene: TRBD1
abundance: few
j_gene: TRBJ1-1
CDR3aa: CASDRGAHTEAFF
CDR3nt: TGTGCCAGCGACAGGGGCGCGCACACTGAAGCTTTCTTT

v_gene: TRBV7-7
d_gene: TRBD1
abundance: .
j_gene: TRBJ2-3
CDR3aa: CASSPGTGRPEQYF
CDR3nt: TGTGCCAGCAGCCCCGGGACAGGCCGCCCGGAGCAGTATTTT

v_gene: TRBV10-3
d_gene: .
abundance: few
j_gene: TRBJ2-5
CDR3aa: CAISVGLGLETQYF
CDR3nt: TGTGCCATCAGTGTAGGATTGGGGCTGGAGACCCAGTACTTC